These T cell receptor beta chains were read from a single sample in a study of OX40 agonist ivuxolimab in advanced cancers. Some clones are missing from TCRdb's copy, which holds only in-frame ones; the method was immunoSEQ multiplex PCR. The sample lists 45,000 to 65,000 clones, about 81% seen once, with 0.69% in the top ten. The input for sequencing was CD4+ or CD8+ T cells sorted from blood, taken in a trial of the OX40 agonist ivuxolimab. The receptors were gathered from an adult with an advanced solid tumor such as melanoma, head and neck, liver or kidney cancer. CDR3s include the opening cysteine and the closing phenylalanine or tryptophan. D genes are given only for firm matches. Clone size is stated in some rows and not others, as once, few, many or a class when expanded.

CDR3aa: CASSQGDSRYEQYF
CDR3nt: TGCGCCAGCAGCCAGGGGGACAGTCGCTACGAGCAGTACTTC
j_gene: TRBJ2-7
d_gene: TRBD1
abundance: .
v_gene: TRBV5-1

CDR3aa: CASSTRDRGGNEQFF
CDR3nt: TGTGCCAGCAGCACCCGGGACAGGGGTGGAAATGAGCAGTTCTTC
j_gene: TRBJ2-1
d_gene: TRBD1
abundance: .
v_gene: TRBV11-3

CDR3aa: CASNGEDTQYF
CDR3nt: TGTGCCAGCAACGGGGAAGATACGCAGTATTTT
j_gene: TRBJ2-3
d_gene: .
abundance: .
v_gene: TRBV2

CDR3aa: CASRNTGEGNTIYF
CDR3nt: TGTGCCAGCAGAAACACAGGGGAGGGAAACACCATATATTTT
j_gene: TRBJ1-3
d_gene: TRBD1
abundance: few
v_gene: TRBV6-6

CDR3aa: CASSLLADRVPGYTF
CDR3nt: TGTGCCAGCAGTTTATTGGCCGACAGGGTACCGGGCTACACCTTC
j_gene: TRBJ1-2
d_gene: TRBD1
abundance: .
v_gene: TRBV28

CDR3aa: CASSPRGGREETQYF
CDR3nt: TGTGCCAGCAGTCCGCGGGGGGGCCGGGAAGAGACCCAGTACTTC
j_gene: TRBJ2-5
d_gene: TRBD2
abundance: .
v_gene: TRBV6-5

CDR3aa: CASSDRGAYQETQYF
CDR3nt: TGTGCCAGCAGCGACAGGGGGGCCTACCAAGAGACCCAGTACTTC
j_gene: TRBJ2-5
d_gene: TRBD1
abundance: .
v_gene: TRBV11-1

CDR3aa: CASSIKVGGALSNQPQHF
CDR3nt: TGTGCCAGTAGTATAAAGGTAGGGGGGGCCCTGAGCAATCAGCCCCAGCATTTT
j_gene: TRBJ1-5
d_gene: .
abundance: .
v_gene: TRBV19

CDR3aa: CAISDSNGGGPSQYF
CDR3nt: TGTGCCATCAGTGATAGTAATGGCGGGGGGCCCTCCCAGTACTTC
j_gene: TRBJ2-5
d_gene: TRBD2
abundance: .
v_gene: TRBV10-3

CDR3aa: CARGAANTGELFF
CDR3nt: TGTGCCAGAGGGGCCGCGAACACCGGGGAGCTGTTTTTT
j_gene: TRBJ2-2
d_gene: .
abundance: .
v_gene: TRBV5-8

CDR3aa: CASKITGADIQYF
CDR3nt: TGTGCCAGCAAAATCACAGGGGCAGACATTCAGTACTTC
j_gene: TRBJ2-4
d_gene: TRBD1
abundance: .
v_gene: TRBV6-5

CDR3aa: CASSVTLGAPFF
CDR3nt: TGTGCCAGCAGTGTTACGTTGGGAGCCCCTTTCTTT
j_gene: TRBJ1-1
d_gene: .
abundance: .
v_gene: TRBV6-1

CDR3aa: CASSSFDRNFYGYTF
CDR3nt: TGTGCCAGCAGTTCTTTTGACAGGAACTTCTATGGCTACACCTTC
j_gene: TRBJ1-2
d_gene: .
abundance: once
v_gene: TRBV6-5

CDR3aa: CASSETGEDAYGYTF
CDR3nt: TGTGCCAGCAGTGAAACAGGGGAGGATGCCTATGGCTACACCTTC
j_gene: TRBJ1-2
d_gene: TRBD1
abundance: .
v_gene: TRBV2

CDR3aa: CASSSGPMEGEQYF
CDR3nt: TGTGCCAGCAGCTCGGGACCGATGGAGGGCGAGCAGTACTTC
j_gene: TRBJ2-7
d_gene: .
abundance: .
v_gene: TRBV11-3

CDR3aa: CASSRGPNYGYTF
CDR3nt: TGTGCCAGCTCCAGGGGTCCAAACTATGGCTACACCTTC
j_gene: TRBJ1-2
d_gene: .
abundance: .
v_gene: TRBV6-4

CDR3aa: CASSLLGTAGELFF
CDR3nt: TGTGCCAGCAGCTTACTCGGGACGGCCGGGGAGCTGTTTTTT
j_gene: TRBJ2-2
d_gene: .
abundance: .
v_gene: TRBV7-9

CDR3aa: CASSAAAGPLFYEQYF
CDR3nt: TGTGCCAGCAGTGCGGCGGCAGGCCCCCTGTTCTACGAGCAGTACTTC
j_gene: TRBJ2-7
d_gene: .
abundance: .
v_gene: TRBV6-1

CDR3aa: CASSGQLNTEAFF
CDR3nt: TGCGCCAGCAGTGGACAGCTGAACACTGAAGCTTTCTTT
j_gene: TRBJ1-1
d_gene: .
abundance: .
v_gene: TRBV10-1

CDR3aa: CASSLRGKGTDTQYF
CDR3nt: TGTGCCAGCAGTCTTCGAGGCAAGGGCACAGATACGCAGTATTTT
j_gene: TRBJ2-3
d_gene: .
abundance: once
v_gene: TRBV27

CDR3aa: CASSLGGASSYNEQFF
CDR3nt: TGCGCCAGCAGCTTGGGGGGAGCCAGCTCCTACAATGAGCAGTTCTTC
j_gene: TRBJ2-1
d_gene: .
abundance: .
v_gene: TRBV5-1

CDR3aa: CASSPRQGASNQPQHF
CDR3nt: TGTGCCAGTAGTCCCCGACAGGGGGCAAGCAATCAGCCCCAGCATTTT
j_gene: TRBJ1-5
d_gene: TRBD1
abundance: .
v_gene: TRBV19

CDR3aa: CSVGSPTVYEQYF
CDR3nt: TGCAGCGTTGGGTCCCCTACTGTCTACGAGCAGTACTTC
j_gene: TRBJ2-7
d_gene: .
abundance: .
v_gene: TRBV29-1

CDR3aa: CASVGTPGVNTEAFF
CDR3nt: TGCGCCAGCGTGGGGACCCCTGGGGTGAACACTGAAGCTTTCTTT
j_gene: TRBJ1-1
d_gene: .
abundance: few
v_gene: TRBV10-2

CDR3aa: CASSSPGQIPPALHF
CDR3nt: TGTGCCAGCAGTTCCCCGGGACAGATACCTCCTGCCCTCCACTTT
j_gene: TRBJ1-6
d_gene: TRBD1
abundance: .
v_gene: TRBV6-5

CDR3aa: CASSPGAGGDEQYF
CDR3nt: TGTGCCAGCTCACCCGGGGCAGGGGGGGACGAGCAGTACTTC
j_gene: TRBJ2-7
d_gene: .
abundance: .
v_gene: TRBV18

CDR3aa: CASSLGFGQGINEQFF
CDR3nt: TGTGCCAGCAGCTTAGGTTTTGGGCAGGGGATCAATGAGCAGTTCTTC
j_gene: TRBJ2-1
d_gene: .
abundance: once
v_gene: TRBV7-2

CDR3aa: CASARQGEGNSPLHF
CDR3nt: TGTGCCAGCGCCAGACAGGGAGAAGGGAATTCACCCCTCCACTTT
j_gene: TRBJ1-6
d_gene: TRBD1
abundance: .
v_gene: TRBV13

CDR3aa: CASSPDRASGNTIYF
CDR3nt: TGCGCCAGCAGCCCGGACAGGGCCTCTGGAAACACCATATATTTT
j_gene: TRBJ1-3
d_gene: TRBD1
abundance: .
v_gene: TRBV5-1

CDR3aa: CASSQSSGPYNEQFF
CDR3nt: TGTGCCAGCAGCCAGAGTTCAGGGCCCTACAATGAGCAGTTCTTC
j_gene: TRBJ2-1
d_gene: .
abundance: .
v_gene: TRBV7-6

CDR3aa: CASSIGVSLNEQYF
CDR3nt: TGTGCCAGTAGTATCGGTGTTTCTCTCAACGAGCAGTACTTC
j_gene: TRBJ2-7
d_gene: .
abundance: .
v_gene: TRBV19

CDR3aa: CASSVDTGSSYEQYF
CDR3nt: TGCGCCAGCAGCGTCGACACAGGGAGCTCCTACGAGCAGTACTTC
j_gene: TRBJ2-7
d_gene: .
abundance: .
v_gene: TRBV5-1

CDR3aa: CASSFTGVPKETQYF
CDR3nt: TGTGCCAGCAGTTTCACAGGGGTCCCAAAAGAGACCCAGTACTTC
j_gene: TRBJ2-5
d_gene: TRBD1
abundance: .
v_gene: TRBV6-5

CDR3aa: CASLRDGGNYGYTF
CDR3nt: TGTGCCAGCCTCCGGGACGGGGGAAACTATGGCTACACCTTC
j_gene: TRBJ1-2
d_gene: .
abundance: .
v_gene: TRBV6-1

CDR3aa: CASGDALSGNTIYF
CDR3nt: TGTGCTAGTGGTGACGCCTTATCTGGAAACACCATATATTTT
j_gene: TRBJ1-3
d_gene: .
abundance: .
v_gene: TRBV12-5

CDR3aa: CASSLDRDYGYTF
CDR3nt: TGTGCCAGCTCACTTGACAGGGACTATGGCTACACCTTC
j_gene: TRBJ1-2
d_gene: TRBD1
abundance: .
v_gene: TRBV18

CDR3aa: CAISDTGTYGYTF
CDR3nt: TGTGCCATCAGTGACACAGGGACCTATGGCTACACCTTC
j_gene: TRBJ1-2
d_gene: .
abundance: .
v_gene: TRBV10-3

CDR3aa: CASSYRMNTEAFF
CDR3nt: TGTGCCAGCAGCTATCGTATGAACACTGAAGCTTTCTTT
j_gene: TRBJ1-1
d_gene: .
abundance: few
v_gene: TRBV5-4

CDR3aa: CASSLRVSTLLKGYTF
CDR3nt: TGTGCCAGTAGTCTCAGGGTCTCTACACTACTAAAGGGCTACACCTTC
j_gene: TRBJ1-2
d_gene: .
abundance: .
v_gene: TRBV19

CDR3aa: CAWTPGTLTRNSNTIYF
CDR3nt: TGTGCCTGGACCCCCGGGACTTTAACCCGAAATTCAAACACCATATATTTT
j_gene: TRBJ1-3
d_gene: .
abundance: .
v_gene: TRBV30

CDR3aa: CASSPTKFYSNQPQHF
CDR3nt: TGTGCCAGCAGTCCCACCAAATTCTATAGCAATCAGCCCCAGCATTTT
j_gene: TRBJ1-5
d_gene: .
abundance: .
v_gene: TRBV27